Listed below are T cell receptor beta chains from one sample, sequenced in a study of T cell responses to AZD1222 COVID-19 vaccine. The method was immunoSEQ multiplex PCR; TCRdb's version includes in-frame clones alone and lacks a portion of them. Of 150,000 to 180,000 clones listed, about 88% are singletons. The source was peripheral blood, collected on day 0 of AZD1222 vaccination. All receptors come from an adult in good health. CDR3s include the opening cysteine and the closing phenylalanine or tryptophan. Each record gives: J gene, D gene, clone size, V gene, CDR3 protein, CDR3 DNA. D genes are given only for firm matches. Size is stated for part of the rows, as once, few or many counts, or as a class when the clone is expanded.

TRBJ2-5	TRBD2	.	TRBV27	CASSSFRTSGGETQYF	TGTGCCAGCAGTTCCTTCCGGACTAGCGGGGGAGAGACCCAGTACTTC
TRBJ2-5	.	.	TRBV5-1	CASSLTRGAQETQYF	TGCGCCAGCAGCTTGACCCGGGGGGCTCAAGAGACCCAGTACTTC
TRBJ2-7	TRBD1	.	TRBV2	CAKGQGTYEQYF	TGTGCAAAGGGACAGGGGACCTACGAGCAGTACTTC
TRBJ1-3	.	.	TRBV7-9	CASSKAGVAGNTIYF	TGTGCCAGCAGCAAGGCGGGGGTCGCTGGAAACACCATATATTTT
TRBJ1-2	TRBD1	few	TRBV18	CASSPPLGQGARGYTF	TGTGCCAGCTCACCACCGCTGGGACAGGGGGCGCGGGGCTACACCTTC
TRBJ1-2	.	.	TRBV11-2	CASSLGGDASGYTF	TGTGCCAGCAGCTTAGGGGGGGACGCGAGTGGCTACACCTTC
TRBJ2-1	.	.	TRBV9	CASSVLDTIYNEQFF	TGTGCCAGCAGCGTTCTGGACACCATATACAATGAGCAGTTCTTC
TRBJ1-1	.	.	TRBV10-3	CAISESVGSYMNTEAFF	TGTGCCATCAGTGAGTCGGTGGGCAGCTACATGAACACTGAAGCTTTCTTT
TRBJ1-4	TRBD1	.	TRBV19	CASRYRGGDEKLFF	TGTGCCAGTAGATACAGGGGTGGGGATGAAAAACTGTTTTTT
TRBJ2-5	.	.	TRBV7-9	CASTNPVGGETQYF	TGTGCCAGCACCAACCCCGTAGGGGGAGAGACCCAGTACTTC
TRBJ2-3	.	.	TRBV7-8	CASSPSWGRGRTDTQYF	TGTGCCAGCAGCCCGAGTTGGGGGCGGGGGCGCACAGATACGCAGTATTTT
TRBJ2-1	.	.	TRBV3-1/TRBV3-2	CASGSSLLSYNEQFF	TGTGCCAGCGGGTCTAGTTTGTTATCCTACAATGAGCAGTTCTTC
TRBJ2-2	.	once	TRBV10-2	CASSGVFTGELFF	TGCGCCAGCAGTGGGGTCTTTACTGGGGAGCTGTTTTTT
TRBJ1-4	.	.	TRBV4-1	CASSQFQGQPNEKLFF	TGCGCCAGCAGCCAATTTCAGGGCCAGCCTAATGAAAAACTGTTTTTT
TRBJ1-6	.	.	TRBV20-1	CSAHPSPLHF	TGCAGTGCTCACCCTTCACCCCTCCACTTT
TRBJ2-2	.	.	TRBV6-1	CASSETGIGELFF	TGTGCCAGCAGTGAAACGGGGATCGGGGAGCTGTTTTTT
TRBJ1-1	.	.	TRBV5-1	CASSLMALGGGTEAFF	TGCGCCAGCAGCTTGATGGCCTTAGGGGGAGGGACTGAAGCTTTCTTT
TRBJ1-5	.	.	TRBV14	CASSRGGWDQPQHF	TGTGCCAGCAGCCGTGGGGGTTGGGATCAGCCCCAGCATTTT
TRBJ2-5	TRBD2	.	TRBV19	CASSMGGNRQETQYF	TGTGCCAGTAGTATGGGAGGGAATCGTCAAGAGACCCAGTACTTC
TRBJ1-5	TRBD1	.	TRBV6-5	CASSPQDRSGQPQHF	TGTGCCAGCAGTCCCCAGGACAGGTCGGGGCAGCCCCAGCATTTT
TRBJ2-7	.	.	TRBV5-1	CASSLAGTPSYEQYF	TGCGCCAGCAGCTTGGCTGGGACACCCTCCTACGAGCAGTACTTC
TRBJ2-5	TRBD1	.	TRBV14	CASSPFGQGTQETQYF	TGTGCCAGCAGCCCCTTTGGACAGGGGACCCAAGAGACCCAGTACTTC
TRBJ1-5	TRBD1	.	TRBV4-1	CASSQDQGAGQPQHF	TGCGCCAGCAGCCAGGATCAGGGGGCCGGTCAGCCCCAGCATTTT
TRBJ1-3	.	few	TRBV18	CASSPLTDRLRNTIYF	TGTGCCAGCTCACCACTTACGGACCGTCTGAGAAACACCATATATTTT
TRBJ2-3	TRBD2	.	TRBV19	CASSPPGGGTDTQYF	TGTGCCAGTAGCCCACCGGGGGGGGGTACAGATACGCAGTATTTT
TRBJ2-5	.	.	TRBV3-1/TRBV3-2	CASSSRKEETQYF	TGTGCCAGCAGTTCTAGGAAGGAAGAGACCCAGTACTTC
TRBJ1-6	.	.	TRBV28	CASSLTDWGVYNSPLHF	TGTGCCAGCAGTTTAACGGATTGGGGCGTCTATAATTCACCCCTCCACTTT
TRBJ2-7	TRBD1	.	TRBV7-8	CASSRQGEYEQYF	TGTGCCAGCAGCCGACAGGGCGAATACGAGCAGTACTTC
TRBJ1-2	.	.	TRBV9	CASSASVGNYGYTF	TGTGCCAGCAGCGCCTCCGTGGGTAACTATGGCTACACCTTC
TRBJ2-2	TRBD1	.	TRBV5-6	CASSSPKGQIVTGELFF	TGTGCCAGCAGCTCCCCAAAGGGACAGATCGTTACCGGGGAGCTGTTTTTT
TRBJ2-2	.	.	TRBV11-1	CASSYAEQGEIF	TGTGCCAGCAGCTACGCGGAACAGGGAGAAATTTTT
TRBJ1-2	.	.	TRBV12-3/TRBV12-4	CASSFSVYGYTF	TGTGCCAGCAGTTTCTCAGTCTATGGCTACACCTTC
TRBJ2-5	.	.	TRBV7-2	CASSLDAAQYF	TGTGCCAGCAGCTTAGACGCGGCCCAGTACTTC
TRBJ2-7	.	.	TRBV4-3	CASSQDAGSEQYF	TGCGCCAGCAGCCAAGACGCGGGTTCCGAGCAGTACTTC
TRBJ2-7	TRBD1	.	TRBV19	CASSWTGGSYEQYF	TGTGCCAGTAGTTGGACAGGGGGATCCTACGAGCAGTACTTC
TRBJ1-3	.	.	TRBV15	CATSSLQGNTIYF	TGTGCCACCAGCAGTTTACAGGGAAACACCATATATTTT
TRBJ1-3	.	.	TRBV5-6	CASSLDRVLPGNTIYF	TGTGCCAGCAGCTTGGACAGGGTATTGCCTGGAAACACCATATATTTT
TRBJ1-1	.	.	TRBV19	CASSMRETGSKSFF	TGTGCCAGTAGTATGCGTGAAACAGGGAGCAAGAGTTTCTTT
TRBJ1-1	.	.	TRBV7-8	CASSPPGGLIAEAFF	TGTGCCAGCAGCCCCCCGGGGGGGTTAATCGCTGAAGCTTTCTTT